The 26 T cell receptor beta chains reported below all come from one sample, sequenced in a study of blood T cell repertoires in COVID-19. TCRdb's copy holds only in-frame clones and misses some; the assay was immunoSEQ multiplex PCR. The table lists 110,000 to 150,000 clones, under 80% of them singletons, with approximately 14% in the top ten. Sequenced material: peripheral blood. The receptors here all came from a man at least 80 years old with acute or convalescent COVID-19.

The genes are TRBV28 and TRBJ1-1; D remains unclear. CDR3 length: 13 amino acids. Trimming shortened V by 1 base and J by 4 bases, and 7 bases separated the two germline ends. Per the germline V gene, CDR1 is MDHEN and CDR2 is SYDVKM. This chain's CDR3 is CASSLLAVTEAFF. CDR3 DNA sequence: TGTGCCAGCAGTTTATTGGCGGTCACTGAAGCTTTCTTT.

This chain joins TRBV4-1 and TRBJ1-5; D perhaps matches TRBD1 (5 bases). The germline V gene encodes CDR1 MGHRA and CDR2 YSYEKL. Trimming took 5 bases from V and 2 from J, leaving 16 bases between them. The CDR3 is 16 residues long. CDR3 protein: CASSSYPDSRNQPQHF. As DNA, the CDR3 is TGCGCCAGCAGCTCTTACCCTGACAGCCGCAATCAGCCCCAGCATTTT.

The chain joins TRBV29-1 to TRBJ2-7; a weak D match, TRBD1 (6 bases). The CDR3 is 12 residues long. Per germline, CDR1 SQVTM and CDR2 ANQGSEA. Trimming shortened V by 4 bases and J by 3 bases, and 10 bases separated the two germline ends. The CDR3, as DNA: TGCAGCGTTGGAATGGACAGCTACGAGCAGTACTTC. Amino acids: CSVGMDSYEQYF.

Concerning this clone itself: This sample includes further DNA sequences coding for the same CDR3. The chain uses TRBV19 and TRBJ1-1; D call uncertain. V shed 1 base and J shed 1 base, with 7 bases lying between them. The CDR3 has 14 residues. Germline V gene lookup returns CDR1 LNHDA and CDR2 SQIVND (reference sequence). The DNA for the CDR3 is TGTGCCAGTAGTATAGGCGGAGCGAACACTGAAGCTTTCTTT. Protein sequence: CASSIGGANTEAFF.

The chain links TRBV7-2 to TRBJ2-7, with 8 positions matching TRBD1. Germline assignment: CDR1 SGHTA and CDR2 FQGNSA. V was pared by 4 bases and J by 2 bases, with 4 bases of the junction left unmatched. CDR3 length: 14 amino acids. CDR3 in DNA: TGTGCCAGCAGCTCGGGACAGGCCACCTACGAGCAGTACTTC. This gives the protein CASSSGQATYEQYF. Filled out from reference TRBV7-2 and TRBJ2-7, the complete variable domain reads GAGVSQSPSNKVTEKGKDVELRCDPISGHTALYWYRQSLGQGLEFLIYFQGNSAPDKSGLPSDRFSAERTGGSVSTLTIQRTQQEDSAVYLCASSSGQATYEQYFGPGTRLTVT.

This chain links TRBV2 with TRBJ1-1; 7 nucleotides agree with TRBD1. The CDR3 has 12 amino acids. Looked up from germline, CDR1 is SNHLY and CDR2 is FYNNEI. Trimming at V came to 7 bases and at J to 6 bases, leaving 5 bases not matched to a gene. The CDR3 DNA sequence: TGTGCCAGCAATATTAGGGGGCCTGAAGCTTTCTTT. It is translated as CASNIRGPEAFF.

This clone was picked up many times. The CDR3 sequence is CASIDTGVASYEQYF. DNA of the CDR3: TGTGCCAGCATTGACACAGGGGTGGCCTCCTACGAGCAGTACTTC. The genes are TRBV7-2 and TRBJ2-7, with 7 bases aligning to TRBD1. This CDR3 spans 15 amino acids. Per germline, CDR1 SGHTA and CDR2 FQGNSA. J lost 0 bases, V lost 7 bases, and 9 bases had no gene match. Complete variable domain (other parts from reference TRBV7-2 and TRBJ2-7): GAGVSQSPSNKVTEKGKDVELRCDPISGHTALYWYRQSLGQGLEFLIYFQGNSAPDKSGLPSDRFSAERTGGSVSTLTIQRTQQEDSAVYLCASIDTGVASYEQYFGPGTRLTVT.

The CDR3 coding sequence is TGTGCCAGCAGTAGCTTAAGGGGAAATTCACCCCTCCACTTT. Residues: CASSSLRGNSPLHF. The rearrangement uses TRBV6-2 or TRBV6-3 and TRBJ1-6; possible D gene TRBD1, 5 bases. V dropped 5 bases and J dropped 7 bases, with 12 bases sitting between them. This CDR3 spans 14 amino acids. The V gene's germline CDR1 is MNHEY and CDR2 SVGEGT.

The chain recombines TRBV24-1 with TRBJ2-2; possible D gene TRBD1, 5 bases. The germline V gene has CDR1 KGHDR and CDR2 SFDVKD. This CDR3 is 14 amino acids long. V was trimmed by 5 bases and J by 6 bases, leaving 12 bases between them. The CDR3 bases are TGTGCCACCAGTGTTACGGCAGGGCCCGGGGAGCTGTTTTTT. This codes for CATSVTAGPGELFF.

The chain uses TRBV9 and TRBJ2-3; 8 nucleotides agree with TRBD2. CDR3 length: 16 residues. J was trimmed by 7 bases and V by 0 bases; bases with no gene match: 10. The germline V gene encodes CDR1 SGDLS and CDR2 YYNGEE. The CDR3 spells CASSVGVGAGANTQYF. The CDR3 region has the DNA TGTGCCAGCAGCGTAGGGGTCGGAGCGGGGGCGAATACGCAGTATTTT.

The rearrangement joins TRBV10-3 to TRBJ2-7, with 8 nucleotides matching TRBD1. V lost 0 bases, J lost 2 bases, and 15 bases stayed unmatched. In germline, CDR1 is ENHRY, CDR2 SYGVKD. The CDR3 totals 19 residues. The CDR3 DNA is TGTGCCATCAGTGAGTCGGCACTACGAGGCTCCAGGGGGCCCTACGAGCAGTACTTC. Its translation is CAISESALRGSRGPYEQYF.

The chain employs TRBV27 and TRBJ1-6; D is perhaps TRBD1 (5 bases). Between the trimmed V and J ends, which lost 6 bases and 4 bases, there was a span of 19 bases. This CDR3 comprises 17 residues. The V gene's germline CDR1 is MNHEY and CDR2 SMNVEV (reference sequence). CDR3 nucleotides: TGTGCCAGCAGCAAGAGGACATCCAGGGCGTATAATTCACCCCTCCACTTT. This gives the protein CASSKRTSRAYNSPLHF.

This clone was observed many times. CDR3 nucleotides: TGTGCCAGCAGCTTAGCAGGGGACTACGAGCAGTACTTC. It is translated as CASSLAGDYEQYF. V is TRBV7-9 and J is TRBJ2-7; D is possibly TRBD1 (5 bases). There are 13 residues in the CDR3. Germline CDR1 reads SEHNR; CDR2 reads FQNEAQ (reference sequence). V was clipped by 0 bases and J by 3 bases, with 6 bases between them.

This chain connects TRBV30 to TRBJ1-6; the D is unclear. Germline assignment: CDR1 GTSNPN and CDR2 SVGIG (reference sequence). This CDR3 spans 14 amino acids. Trimming took off 0 bases at V and 7 bases at J, with 10 bases between the two ends. CDR3 in amino acids: CAWSVRGGNSPLHF. The CDR3 DNA follows: TGTGCCTGGAGTGTACGTGGCGGGAATTCACCCCTCCACTTT.

The V gene is TRBV7-9, the J gene TRBJ1-4, with D maybe TRBD1 (5 bases). V lost 5 bases and J 0 bases, leaving 10 bases between the germline ends. The CDR3 loop spans 15 amino acids. The germline V gene has CDR1 SEHNR and CDR2 FQNEAQ (reference sequence). CDR3 residues: CASSRDSSTNEKLFF. The CDR3 coding sequence is TGTGCCAGCAGCCGAGACAGCTCAACTAATGAAAAACTGTTTTTT. The full variable domain, its missing parts supplied by reference TRBV7-9 and TRBJ1-4, is DTGVSQNPRHKITKRGQNVTFRCDPISEHNRLYWYRQTLGQGPEFLTYFQNEAQLEKSRLLSDRFSAERPKGSFSTLEIQRTEQGDSAMYLCASSRDSSTNEKLFFGSGTQLSVL.

The J gene is TRBJ1-1, the V gene TRBV7-8; D is unresolved. V was cut by 1 base and J by 7 bases, with 7 bases left in between. Germline V gene sequence: CDR1 SGHVS, CDR2 FQNEAQ. This CDR3 contains 12 residues. The CDR3, as DNA: TGTGCCAGCAGCTTAGACCGGGATGAAGCTTTCTTT. Protein sequence: CASSLDRDEAFF.

This chain uses TRBV7-3 with TRBJ2-1; 9 nucleotides match TRBD2. Germline V gives CDR1 SGHTA, CDR2 FQGTGA. The ends lost 5 bases at V and 6 bases at J; junction bases unmatched: 11. This CDR3 is 16 amino acids long. CDR3 nucleotides: TGTGCCAGCAGCCCCCAGGGACTAGCCCTTAGCAATGAGCAGTTCTTC. It specifies CASSPQGLALSNEQFF.

This chain joins TRBV2 and TRBJ1-1; perhaps TRBD1 as D (5 bases). CDR1 is SNHLY, CDR2 FYNNEI, per germline. V lost 1 base, J lost 0 bases, and 6 bases lay in between. The CDR3 is 14 amino acids. CDR3 nucleotides: TGTGCCAGCAGTGAAGGACAGTTGAACACTGAAGCTTTCTTT. Translation gives CASSEGQLNTEAFF.

The V and J genes are TRBV24-1 and TRBJ2-1; the D is unclear. The CDR3 consists of 15 residues. With 2 bases removed from V and 10 bases from J, the gap between germline ends came to 17 bases. In germline, CDR1 is KGHDR, CDR2 SFDVKD. CDR3 nucleotides: TGTGCCACCAGTGATTCGACTGGTAACCGGCCCGAGCAGTTCTTC. Amino acid sequence: CATSDSTGNRPEQFF.

This clone has just one count. The V gene is TRBV11-2, the J gene TRBJ2-7; 9 positions agree with TRBD1. Germline-derived CDR1 and CDR2 are SGHAT and FQNNGV. V shed 2 bases, J shed 1 base, and the junction held 3 bases outside the gene matches. There are 15 residues in the CDR3. CDR3 nucleotides: TGTGCCAGCAGCTTACGGGACAGGGATTCCTACGAGCAGTACTTC. Protein product: CASSLRDRDSYEQYF.

Regarding this clone: The same CDR3 arises from other DNA sequences in this sample as well. The rearrangement uses TRBV18 and TRBJ1-5; perhaps TRBD1 as D (5 bases). The ends were cut back, 8 bases at V and 3 bases at J, with 11 bases in the middle. The CDR3 is 13 residues long. Germline V gene data show CDR1 as KGHSH and CDR2 as LQKENI. CDR3 nucleotides: TGTGCCAGCACAACAGGCCTCAATCAGCCCCAGCATTTT. Its translation is CASTTGLNQPQHF.

The CDR3 sequence: CASSPSGGRTGELFF. The CDR3 DNA sequence: TGCGCCAGCAGCCCTAGCGGGGGGAGGACCGGGGAGCTGTTTTTT. The chain has TRBV10-2 and TRBJ2-2, with 11 bases lining up with TRBD2. CDR1 WSHSY and CDR2 SAAADI come from the germline V gene. Trimming cost V 6 bases and J 5 bases; bases outside gene matches: 5. The CDR3 has 15 residues.

V gene TRBV7-2 combines with J gene TRBJ2-1, with D possibly being TRBD1 (5 bases). The CDR3 sequence is 15 residues long. CDR1 is SGHTA, CDR2 FQGNSA, per germline. Trimming took 2 bases from V and 0 from J, leaving 8 bases between them. The CDR3 spells CASSLWQGSYNEQFF. The CDR3 coding sequence is TGTGCCAGCAGCTTATGGCAGGGCTCCTACAATGAGCAGTTCTTC.

V is TRBV18 and J is TRBJ2-1, with TRBD1 matching 12 bases. J was trimmed by 8 bases and V by 6 bases; bases with no gene match: 5. This CDR3 comprises 14 residues. The germline V gene encodes CDR1 KGHSH and CDR2 LQKENI. The chain's CDR3 is CASSPGQGADEQFF. CDR3 nucleotide sequence: TGTGCCAGCTCCCCGGGACAGGGGGCCGATGAGCAGTTCTTC.

This clone has just one count. The chain carries TRBV18 and TRBJ1-6, with D possibly being TRBD1 (5 bases). CDR1 and CDR2 from the germline V gene are KGHSH and LQKENI. V dropped 3 bases and J dropped 0 bases, with 18 bases sitting between them. The CDR3 extends over 19 amino acids. The CDR3 DNA is TGTGCCAGCTCACCCCCGAGGAGTCCAGGGAACTCCTATAATTCACCCCTCCACTTT. Residues: CASSPPRSPGNSYNSPLHF.

This clone was recorded once. This chain connects TRBV19 to TRBJ1-5, with TRBD1 as a possible D gene (5 bases). The germline V gene encodes CDR1 LNHDA and CDR2 SQIVND (reference sequence). V gave up 5 bases and J gave up 5 bases, with 22 bases separating them. The CDR3 has 17 residues. CDR3 sequence (DNA): TGTGCCAGTAGTCCACCAACAGGTCTCGCAATCGATCAGCCCCAGCATTTT. Translating gives CASSPPTGLAIDQPQHF.